Below, 24 T cell receptor beta chains from the same sample are listed, as sequenced in a study of T cell repertoires in cytomegalovirus infection. A single record per CDR3 protein comes from TCRdb applying MiXCR to the reads. The profile covers some 450,000 distinct CDR3 sequences, with roughly 30% appearing a single time and approximately 13% taken by the ten largest. Material: PBMCs. These receptors were taken from a human donor in good health (CMV status not recorded). Some clones in this sample may be carry-over from other donors' samples.

This clonotype occurred many times. The chain recombines TRBV7-2 with TRBJ2-7; unclear D gene. This CDR3 comprises 15 residues. Trimming left V 3 bases short and J 0 bases short, with 12 bases between. CDR1 is SGHTA and CDR2 is FQGNSA in the germline V gene. CDR3 coding DNA: TGTGCCAGCAGCTTTGATTCGGGCTACTCCTACGAGCAGTACTTC. As protein: CASSFDSGYSYEQYF. The full variable domain, with the rest looked up from reference TRBV7-2 and TRBJ2-7, is GAGVSQSPSNKVTEKGKDVELRCDPISGHTALYWYRQSLGQGLEFLIYFQGNSAPDKSGLPSDRFSAERTGGSVSTLTIQRTQQEDSAVYLCASSFDSGYSYEQYFGPGTRLTVT.

The sample holds a few counts of this clonotype. The genes are TRBV15 and TRBJ2-3; tentative D call: TRBD1 (5 bases). The germline CDR1 and CDR2 sequences are LNHNV and YYDKDF (reference sequence). The V gene lost 0 bases and the J gene lost 3 bases, with 31 bases spanning the gap. The CDR3 spans 22 residues. The CDR3 protein is CATSRDPQPDSLLMFSTDTQYF. The CDR3 region has the DNA TGTGCCACCAGCAGAGATCCCCAACCCGACAGTTTGTTGATGTTTTCGACAGATACGCAGTATTTT.

The chain has TRBV24-1 and TRBJ1-2; tentative D call: TRBD1 (6 bases). Trimming took 5 bases from V and 7 from J, leaving 16 bases between them. The CDR3 loop spans 14 amino acids. Per germline, CDR1 KGHDR and CDR2 SFDVKD. The CDR3 DNA reads TGTGCCACCAGTGGTAATACGGACAGTTTTGGCTACACCTTC. Translating gives CATSGNTDSFGYTF.

The chain couples TRBV9 to TRBJ2-6; no definite D call. Germline V gene lookup returns CDR1 SGDLS and CDR2 YYNGEE. The CDR3 length is 17 residues. Trimming removed 4 bases from V and 0 bases from J, with 14 bases in between. The CDR3: CASSPRDKPSGANVLTF. The CDR3 coding sequence is TGTGCCAGCAGCCCACGAGACAAACCCTCTGGGGCCAACGTCCTGACTTTC.

V usage is TRBV29-1 and J usage is TRBJ1-1, with D unresolved. Germline-derived CDR1 and CDR2 are SQVTM and ANQGSEA. V was clipped by 1 base and J by 9 bases, with 9 bases between them. This CDR3 has 11 amino acids. CDR3 DNA sequence: TGCAGCGTTGAAGGCATCAGCAAAGCTTTCTTT. Translated: CSVEGISKAFF.

J is TRBJ1-2 and V is TRBV6-1; 9 positions agree with TRBD1. Germline V gene data show CDR1 as MNHNS and CDR2 as SASEGT. V was clipped by 5 bases and J by 8 bases; unmatched bases: 6. The CDR3 consists of 13 residues. This chain's CDR3 is CASSFTGGDGYTF. Written as DNA, the CDR3 is TGTGCCAGCAGTTTTACAGGGGGCGACGGCTACACCTTC.

The CDR3 nucleotides are TGCGCCAGCAGCCAAAGTATCATACAGGGGACGGTGGCCAAAAACATTCAGTACTTC. Amino acid sequence: CASSQSIIQGTVAKNIQYF. The rearrangement uses TRBV4-1 and TRBJ2-4; 7 bases agree with TRBD1. The CDR3 is 19 amino acids. Germline CDR1 reads MGHRA; CDR2 reads YSYEKL. The trim removed 2 bases at V and 1 base at J, leaving 14 bases unmatched.

This sequence joins TRBV7-2 and TRBJ2-1; the D gene is possibly TRBD2 (5 bases). The germline V gene encodes CDR1 SGHTA and CDR2 FQGNSA. V was cut by 4 bases and J by 13 bases, with 14 bases left in between. The CDR3 length is 12 residues. The CDR3, as DNA: TGTGCCAGCAGCTCACCGGGTACTAGTCAGTTCTTC. Protein: CASSSPGTSQFF.

The chain uses TRBV7-2 and TRBJ1-1; no firm D call. The germline CDR1 and CDR2 sequences are SGHTA and FQGNSA. Deletions cut 1 base from V and 1 base from J, with 10 bases between. This CDR3 comprises 15 residues. The CDR3 here is CASSLGAPPNTEAFF. The CDR3 DNA reads as TGTGCCAGCAGCTTAGGGGCTCCCCCGAACACTGAAGCTTTCTTT. Full variable domain (remainder filled in from reference TRBV7-2 and TRBJ1-1): GAGVSQSPSNKVTEKGKDVELRCDPISGHTALYWYRQSLGQGLEFLIYFQGNSAPDKSGLPSDRFSAERTGGSVSTLTIQRTQQEDSAVYLCASSLGAPPNTEAFFGQGTRLTVV.

The table lists this clonotype with a few counts. The V call is TRBV12-3 or TRBV12-4, the J call TRBJ2-5; no firm D call. Trimming shortened V by 2 bases and J by 1 base, and 8 bases separated the two germline ends. This CDR3 contains 14 residues. The CDR3 sequence: CASSLRLIQETQYF. The CDR3 region has the DNA TGTGCCAGCAGTTTACGACTGATCCAAGAGACCCAGTACTTC.

Only a few counts were recorded for this clonotype. The CDR3 is CASAFKGGEQYF. The CDR3 nucleotides are TGTGCTAGTGCGTTTAAGGGCGGCGAGCAGTACTTC. The chain carries TRBV12-5 and TRBJ2-7; D remains ambiguous. Trimming took off 7 bases at V and 6 bases at J, with 13 bases between the two ends. CDR3 size: 12 residues. Germline lookup yields CDR1 LGHNT and CDR2 FRNRAP.

V is TRBV19 and J is TRBJ2-3; 7 bases are shared with TRBD2. After removal of 8 bases from V and 2 bases from J, the junction contained 7 bases not matched to a gene. The CDR3 covers 14 residues. CDR1 is LNHDA and CDR2 is SQIVND in the germline V gene (reference sequence). This CDR3 is CASSKRGDTDTQYF. The CDR3 bases are TGTGCCAGTTCAAAGCGGGGAGACACAGATACGCAGTATTTT. Filled out from reference TRBV19 and TRBJ2-3, the complete variable domain reads DGGITQSPKYLFRKEGQNVTLSCEQNLNHDAMYWYRQDPGQGLRLIYYSQIVNDFQKGDIAEGYSVSREKKESFPLTVTSAQKNPTAFYLCASSKRGDTDTQYFGPGTRLTVL.

Concerning this clonotype: This may come from a read error, since a much larger clone is one base off. The conserved final phenylalanine or tryptophan is absent from the CDR3, which likely points to a read error. The chain uses TRBV7-6 and TRBJ2-1; TRBD2 might be the D (6 bases). The CDR3 runs 14 residues. Germline assignment: CDR1 SGHVS and CDR2 FNYEAQ. Trimming removed 5 bases at V and 2 bases at J, with 10 bases between. In DNA form, the CDR3 reads TGTGCCAGCAGCACCGGGGGACCCTACAATGAGCAGTTCTTA. As protein: CASSTGGPYNEQFL.

V is TRBV14 and J is TRBJ2-3; the D is unclear. The CDR3 length is 14 residues. V was pared by 0 bases and J by 8 bases, with 12 bases between. CDR1 and CDR2 (germline): SGHDN, FVKESK. Here the CDR3 DNA reads TGTGCCAGCAGCCAAGACCCCCCTTTGGGTACGCAGTATTTT. It is translated as CASSQDPPLGTQYF.

With regard to this clonotype: As the CDR3 is not closed by the conserved phenylalanine or tryptophan, this likely results from a read error. The rearrangement joins TRBV6-8 to TRBJ2-7; possible D gene TRBD2, 5 bases. Germline V gene sequence: CDR1 MNHGY, CDR2 SAAAGT. This CDR3 has 15 residues. CDR3 protein: CACSSEAGGPVEQYL. For the CDR3, the DNA is TGTGCCTGCAGTTCCGAGGCAGGAGGTCCGGTTGAGCAGTACTTA.

The chain has TRBV29-1 and TRBJ2-2; 11 bases match TRBD2. The CDR3 consists of 17 residues. Germline assignment: CDR1 SQVTM and CDR2 ANQGSEA. V trimming: 2 bases; J trimming: 0 bases; junction bases outside the gene matches: 5. In nucleotides, the CDR3 is TGCAGCGTTGAAAGGGTTAGCGGGGGGGCGAACACCGGGGAGCTGTTTTTT. Translating gives CSVERVSGGANTGELFF.

The gene calls are TRBV28 and TRBJ2-2; D might be TRBD1 (6 bases). V shed 6 bases and J shed 7 bases, with 21 bases lying between them. Germline V gene sequence: CDR1 MDHEN, CDR2 SYDVKM. The CDR3 spans 16 residues. The CDR3 spells CASRGAWTFRGGELFF. CDR3 DNA sequence: TGTGCCAGCAGGGGGGCGTGGACGTTCCGTGGCGGGGAGCTGTTTTTT.

This clonotype appeared many times. The V call is TRBV7-2, the J call TRBJ1-2; D gene ambiguous. The CDR3 has 12 amino acids. Germline assignment: CDR1 SGHTA and CDR2 FQGNSA. V was trimmed by 0 bases and J by 8 bases, leaving 7 bases between them. The CDR3 DNA sequence: TGTGCCAGCAGCTTAGCGCGGTACGGCTACACCTTC. Its translation: CASSLARYGYTF.

This clonotype was seen at least ten times. The chain employs TRBV7-2 and TRBJ1-1; 12 bases are shared with TRBD1. Germline V CDR1 and CDR2: SGHTA, FQGNSA. This CDR3 has 18 amino acids. The V gene end was trimmed by 7 bases and the J gene end by 4 bases; junction bases not matched to a gene: 16. CDR3 nucleotides: TGTGCCAGCACCTATAGAGGGGGACAGGGGGCGCGGGGCACTGAAGCTTTCTTT. Amino acid sequence: CASTYRGGQGARGTEAFF.

The chain is built from TRBV12-3 or TRBV12-4 and TRBJ1-1, with 9 bases aligning to TRBD1. V lost 5 bases and J lost 4; bases outside the gene matches: 8. This CDR3 region has 15 residues. CDR3 residues: CASSVTGGAGTEAFF. CDR3 sequence (DNA): TGTGCCAGCAGTGTTACAGGGGGCGCCGGCACTGAAGCTTTCTTT.

V gene TRBV6-5 combines with J gene TRBJ1-2; 8 nucleotides match TRBD1. V trimming: 0 bases; J trimming: 5 bases; junction bases outside the gene matches: 8. This CDR3 spans 16 amino acids. Per germline, CDR1 MNHEY and CDR2 SVGAGI. The CDR3 loop reads CASSYSGQGVGYGYTF. DNA of the CDR3: TGTGCCAGCAGTTACTCTGGACAGGGCGTCGGTTATGGCTACACCTTC.

This chain uses TRBV7-8 with TRBJ1-4; perhaps TRBD1 as D (5 bases). The length of the CDR3 is 14 residues. In germline, CDR1 is SGHVS, CDR2 FQNEAQ. V was clipped by 5 bases and J by 15 bases, with 22 bases between them. CDR3 sequence reads: CASSALETEGMVFF. CDR3 bases: TGTGCCAGCAGCGCACTAGAGACAGAAGGGATGGTGTTTTTT. The full variable domain, rest sourced from reference TRBV7-8 and TRBJ1-4, is GAGVSQSPRYKVAKRGQDVALRCDPISGHVSLFWYQQALGQGPEFLTYFQNEAQLDKSGLPSDRFFAERPEGSVSTLKIQRTQQEDSAVYLCASSALETEGMVFFGSGTQLSVL.

This clonotype was counted between two and nine times. The chain carries TRBV7-9 and TRBJ2-5; D is uncertain. The ends were cut back, 1 base at V and 4 bases at J, with 7 bases in the middle. Germline V gene sequence: CDR1 SEHNR, CDR2 FQNEAQ (reference sequence). The length of the CDR3 is 13 residues. The CDR3 DNA reads TGTGCCAGCAGCTTAGGGGTATTAGAGACCCAGTACTTC. This codes for CASSLGVLETQYF.

The chain carries TRBV10-3 and TRBJ2-3, with no clear D. The CDR3 extends over 13 amino acids. Germline V gene sequence: CDR1 ENHRY, CDR2 SYGVKD. Trimming cost V 8 bases and J 0 bases, with 9 bases left between them. The CDR3 sequence is CAIWDPSTDTQYF. CDR3 bases: TGTGCCATCTGGGATCCCAGCACAGATACGCAGTATTTT.